The present T cell receptor beta chain was sequenced within a study of CD8+ T cells in alopecia areata. Study-level results: Under tofacitinib, fewer expanded CD8+ clones appeared among the top 100 scalp clones. Under tofacitinib, numerous expanded lesional clonotypes remained detectable in scalp and blood. The study found TCR sharing across patients less clear than in mice, possibly for HLA reasons.

Extraction and reverse transcription of RNA yielded cDNA as the sequencing template. Sequencing used immunoSEQ multiplex PCR; TCRdb keeps in-frame clones, though not all of them. In the table there are 160,000 or so clones, 50% to 75% of which are singletons. In regard to this clone: The antigen remains unidentified.

Treatment of the sample: oral pan-JAK inhibitor, 5-10 mg twice daily. The TCR originated in a human donor with alopecia areata. The sequencing here drew on CD4+ T cells sorted from blood, taken at approximately week 56, from a patient treated with tofacitinib.

CDR3 bases: TGTGCCAGCAGCCTTGGACAGGGATACCAAGAGACCCAGTACTTC. It codes for CASSLGQGYQETQYF. The rearrangement joins TRBV7-7 to TRBJ2-5, with 8 bases lining up with TRBD1. Germline assignment: CDR1 SSHAT and CDR2 FNYEAQ (reference sequence). The CDR3 consists of 15 residues. Trimming took 5 bases from V and 0 from J; bases not matched to a gene: 5.